This T cell receptor (beta chain) stems from a study of shared clonotypes between healthy human individuals. The naive CD8 subset, CD45RO-negative cells positively selected for CCR7, excluded terminally differentiated effector memory CD45RA+ cells. Germline-derived CDR1 and CDR2 are LNHNV and YYDKDF (reference sequence). V lost 5 bases and J 5 bases, leaving 17 bases between the germline ends. The CDR3 consists of 15 residues. Remarks on this clone: Antigen unknown.

Study observations and caveats: Shared clonotypes across all four donors exceeded non-shared ones in generation probability.

In replicate PCRs of sorted subsets, roughly 200 ng DNA, approximately 32,000 T cell genomes, was used. Sequencing was performed with immunoSEQ multiplex PCR; in TCRdb, only in-frame clones are kept and a portion is missing. The table lists millions of clones, approximately 94% of them singletons. The TCR sequence derives from a man between 18 and 35 years old in good health. Some clones in this sample may be carry-over from other donors' samples. Sequences were obtained from naive CD8+ T cells from PBMCs. The gene calls are TRBV15 and TRBJ2-3; D possibly corresponds to TRBD2 (5 bases). CDR3 bases: TGTGCCACCAGCGGTCCCGGGGATTCAGGAGATACGCAGTATTTT. This translates into CATSGPGDSGDTQYF.